This T cell receptor beta chain was profiled in a study of cytomegalovirus exposure and HLA in healthy donors. Study in general: Genotyping of 400 or so donors showed that about 79% belonged to the Caucasian-associated ancestry cluster.

In regard to this clone: The target antigen is unknown.

Amplification used 60 Vbeta primers and 13 Jbeta primers. Data came from immunoSEQ multiplex PCR; TCRdb stores just in-frame clones and leaves some out. Among some 120,000 clones, about 79% were seen once, and the ten largest hold more than 1.5%. Broader study findings: V- and J-gene trimming in TCR beta was tied to a missense DCLRE1C variant by an analysis performed later.

Germline CDR1 and CDR2: MDHEN and SYDVKM. Trimming removed 5 bases from V and 6 bases from J; junction bases left unmatched: 7. The CDR3 contains 14 residues. This sequence joins TRBV28 and TRBJ2-3, with 8 nucleotides matching TRBD2. Sample: PBMCs. The receptor's source is a man younger than 30 in good health and CMV-seronegative. The CDR3 here is CASSIAGSLDTQYF. The CDR3 bases are TGTGCCAGCAGTATAGCGGGATCTTTGGATACGCAGTATTTT.